Here is one T cell receptor (beta chain) with its context. What antigen it recognizes has not been identified. Qualities for individual bases were not recorded, and no much larger clone is one base off. The germline V gene yields MNHEY for CDR1 and SVGEGT for CDR2. V is pared back by 6 bases and J by 4 bases, with 15 bases lying between the germline termini. The CDR3 holds 14 amino acids from the cysteine to the phenylalanine. This entry keeps only the CDR3 DNA: 42 bases, framed from base 1. These data belong to a study of Ad26.COV2.S vaccination and SARS-CoV-2 variants (dated by TCRdb to 2020 to 2022). Notes on the research overall: Donors in the vaccine arm were drawn from COV1001, a phase I-IIa trial of Ad26.COV2.S in healthy adults that was multicentre, randomized, double-blind and placebo-controlled. Ad26.COV2.S was given intramuscularly at 5x10^10 or 1x10^11 viral particles, as a single shot or as two shots 56 days apart. TCRbeta repertoire sequencing was used to assess the specificity and breadth of SARS-CoV-2-reactive T cell receptors after Ad26.COV2.S vaccination. Investigators remained blinded to trial group allocation during experiments and outcome assessment. Trial participants were randomized into five groups of five, in which low-dose or high-dose Ad26.COV2.S was given once or twice, or placebo was given on both occasions. A total of approximately 30 samples were included in the TCR-sequenced set, comprising roughly 19 Ad26.COV2.S vaccine recipients, 5 placebo recipients and 8 SARS-CoV-2 convalescent individuals.

Results the study describes overall, beyond this receptor: The authors noted that total T cell responses may have been underestimated by the TCR breadth and depth analyses. After vaccination, substantial breadth of spike-specific CD8+ and CD4+ T cell responses was reported. Higher spike-specific TCR breadth was observed in Ad26.COV2.S recipients than in placebo recipients (P = 0.0014). Vaccine and placebo recipients had similar non-spike TCR breadth, a finding consistent with the vaccine containing only spike. The study lacked the statistical power to compare responses across vaccine doses or regimens.

Per the publication, the treatment or condition label means: over 15 received Ad26.COV2.S at low or high dose, single or two shots; 5 received placebo; per-sample allocation not given. For vaccine and placebo recipients, repertoires were sequenced using samples collected on day 63 after the first injection. Cohort 1b enrolled around 23 adults aged 18-55 years at a single site in Boston, USA, between 29 July and 7 August 2020. Ad26.COV2.S was a replication-incompetent adenovirus type 26 vector that expressed a prefusion-stabilized SARS-CoV-2 spike protein derived from the original Wuhan strain. TCRbeta CDR3 regions were sequenced with the immunoSEQ Assay. After extraction, genomic DNA underwent amplification by bias-controlled multiplex PCR, followed by high-throughput sequencing. Processing in the source paper ran as follows. To quantify the absolute abundance of every unique TCRbeta CDR3 region, sequences were collapsed and filtered. T cell fraction was estimated by normalization of TCRbeta template counts to usable DNA, with usable DNA being measured through amplification of reference genes present in all nucleated cells. Repertoire TCRs were annotated as SARS-CoV-2-specific by exact matching of V gene, CDR3 amino acid sequence and J gene to a known reactive TCR set. The reference SARS-CoV-2 TCR set was derived from MIRA and filtered for enrichment in COVID-19-positive ImmuneCODE repertoires, a step that removed public or cross-reactive TCRs. Using the MIRA antigens, annotated TCRs were further analysed by specific ORF or by position within an ORF. Breadth was defined as annotated unique rearrangements over total unique productive rearrangements; depth was the summed frequency of those rearrangements. Group comparisons of TCR breadth used two-sided Wilcoxon rank-sum tests. Imported from immuneACCESS, the table was reduced by TCRdb to in-frame sequences with V and J called. These copies leave out some clones; in studies compared against another copy, an unresolved V gene accounts for under half, and the cause of the remainder is not known. The V and J calls and clone size are taken from that table; D and trimming were inferred from the DNA. This sample is represented by 410,000 or so clones; 92% of them were singletons. Clones ranked in the top ten supply about 1.7% of the sample.

The sequencing used peripheral blood, collected in a trial of Ad26.COV2.S vaccine versus placebo. The TCR originated in a person between 18 and 65 years old who received the Ad26.COV2.S COVID-19 vaccine or a placebo. The V gene is TRBV6-2 or TRBV6-3 and the J gene is TRBJ1-2; the D gene assignment is ambiguous. The CDR3 sequence is CASSPRTEIYGYTF. The nucleotide sequence is given as TGTGCCAGCAGCCCCCGGACGGAAATCTATGGCTACACCTTC.